This T cell receptor beta chain was captured by sequencing in a study of blood T cell repertoires in COVID-19. Study-wide context: Sources were T cells, B-cell-depleted T cells, or PBMCs; the material itself was cDNA or gDNA.

Clones were read by immunoSEQ multiplex PCR, and TCRdb kept only the in-frame ones, dropping some. The sample comprises about 260,000 clones, 80% to 90% of which are singletons, and roughly 3% rests with the top ten. Participants, 18 to 89 years old, spanned fewer than 25 US areas. Allocation to cohorts depended on clinical history reported by the participants. Exposed participants came across a COVID-19 case within 2 weeks before study entry. The CDR3 sequence is 15 residues long. Germline V gene lookup returns CDR1 MDHEN and CDR2 SYDVKM. Trimming left V 6 bases short and J 0 bases short, with 12 bases between. This clone came up once.

The specimen sequenced was PBMCs or T cells enriched from blood (not recorded which). The receptor was isolated from a woman aged 40 to 55 who had been exposed to COVID-19. The chain couples TRBV28 to TRBJ1-5; D possibly corresponds to TRBD1 (6 bases). The CDR3 coding sequence is TGTGCCAGCAGCGTTCAGGGGCTTAGCAATCAGCCCCAGCATTTT. Protein: CASSVQGLSNQPQHF.